A selection of T cell receptor beta chains follows, all from one sample in a study of CD8 T cells in Susac syndrome. TCRdb analysed the immunoSEQ multiplex PCR reads with MiXCR anew, one entry per CDR3 protein. The sample has 250,000 to 300,000 distinct CDR3 sequences, roughly 84% seen once; the top ten hold 0.11%. The specimen was CD8+ T cells from PBMCs. The receptor source for this set is a human donor with multiple sclerosis. Both conserved end residues are part of each CDR3. Clone size is given for some rows only: seen once, a few or many times, or a class if the clone is expanded.

TRBJ2-7 | 14 | TRBV18 | few | CASSPRGRVYEQYF
TRBJ2-7 | 13 | TRBV20-1 | - | CSALAGGSYEQYF
TRBJ2-2 | 13 | TRBV27 | - | CASGASGAGELFF
TRBJ1-5 | 14 | TRBV9 | - | CASSPSASNQPQHF
TRBJ2-7 | 16 | TRBV6-5 | - | CASSYSVGHGSYEQYF
TRBJ1-1 | 16 | TRBV7-6 | - | CASSSKGGLKYTEAFF
TRBJ2-7 | 15 | TRBV6-1 | - | CASSRTSGRGDEQYF
TRBJ1-1 | 16 | TRBV12-3/TRBV12-4 | - | CASSFRGRDGNTEAFF
TRBJ1-1 | 13 | TRBV7-9 | - | CASSLVAGVEAFF
TRBJ1-2 | 17 | TRBV2 | - | CASLYRGGESIWYGYTF
TRBJ2-3 | 16 | TRBV4-1 | - | CASDSGLIPSTDTQYF
TRBJ2-3 | 13 | TRBV6-5 | - | CASRPATTDTQYF
TRBJ1-2 | 14 | TRBV12-3/TRBV12-4 | - | CASDAGRSGYGYTF
TRBJ2-7 | 14 | TRBV6-1 | once | CASRADDRPYEQYF
TRBJ2-7 | 13 | TRBV28 | few | CASSLLPDSPQYF
TRBJ1-1 | 13 | TRBV19 | - | CATRYGGGREAFF
TRBJ2-5 | 13 | TRBV9 | - | CASTRGSKETQYF
TRBJ2-2 | 14 | TRBV12-3/TRBV12-4 | - | CASSDRGNTGELFF
TRBJ1-1 | 13 | TRBV15 | - | CATSSTGNTEAFF
TRBJ2-7 | 12 | TRBV14 | - | CASSQVYYEQYF
TRBJ1-4 | 16 | TRBV7-8 | - | CASSVGKITTNEKLFF
TRBJ2-3 | 17 | TRBV27 | - | CASSSVFGQGAENTQYF
TRBJ2-7 | 13 | TRBV20-1 | - | CSARARGLHEQYF
TRBJ2-3 | 12 | TRBV27 | - | CASSSRVNTQYF
TRBJ2-3 | 12 | TRBV27 | - | CASSFLSDTQYF
TRBJ2-3 | 15 | TRBV12-5 | - | CASGLGTGSTDTQYF
TRBJ1-1 | 15 | TRBV15 | - | CATSRDRRAETEAFF
TRBJ2-5 | 14 | TRBV27 | - | CASSLDRGHETQYF
TRBJ1-6 | 13 | TRBV27 | - | CASSLLTATPLHF
TRBJ2-4 | 14 | TRBV2 | - | CASSEGLAKNIQYF
TRBJ1-4 | 16 | TRBV3-1 | - | CASSPLTGTGVEKLFF
TRBJ1-1 | 14 | TRBV7-9 | - | CASSLGDGWAEAFF
TRBJ2-1 | 16 | TRBV9 | once | CASSVRLAGPYNEQFF
TRBJ2-3 | 14 | TRBV6-1 | - | CASSDRATADTQYF
TRBJ1-2 | 13 | TRBV28 | - | CASSFGGQGGYTF
TRBJ2-3 | 19 | TRBV24-1 | - | CATSDTAGLAGGSPDTQYF
TRBJ2-1 | 15 | TRBV6-1 | - | CASSEELADYNEQFF
TRBJ2-1 | 12 | TRBV13 | - | CASSLESTEQFF
TRBJ2-3 | 18 | TRBV28 | - | CASSPYPKGRNPTDTQYF
TRBJ2-1 | 16 | TRBV28 | - | CASSSHLVGYYNEQFF
TRBJ2-1 | 8 | TRBV2 | - | CASPEQFF
TRBJ2-5 | 13 | TRBV12-3/TRBV12-4 | - | CASGRRREETQYF
TRBJ2-5 | 15 | TRBV7-3 | few | CASSLPRGRQETQYF
TRBJ2-7 | 16 | TRBV25-1 | - | CASSEDGVAGGYEQYF
TRBJ2-1 | 15 | TRBV24-1 | - | CATSDLGGRGNEQFF
TRBJ1-1 | 15 | TRBV2 | - | CASSERGGVRTEAFF
TRBJ2-7 | 15 | TRBV20-1 | - | CSAGGHPSTLYEQYF
TRBJ1-2 | 12 | TRBV2 | - | CASRDRVRGYTF
TRBJ2-1 | 16 | TRBV12-3/TRBV12-4 | few | CASSQGTSGTYNEQFF
TRBJ2-3 | 16 | TRBV7-6 | - | CASSPAGTDNTDTQYF
TRBJ1-3 | 15 | TRBV10-3 | - | CAISAYRGKGNTIYF
TRBJ2-7 | 15 | TRBV27 | - | CASSTPGGHSYEQYF
TRBJ1-2 | 17 | TRBV9 | - | CASSPISTTGDHRGYTF
TRBJ1-2 | 13 | TRBV20-1 | - | CSARESENYGYTF